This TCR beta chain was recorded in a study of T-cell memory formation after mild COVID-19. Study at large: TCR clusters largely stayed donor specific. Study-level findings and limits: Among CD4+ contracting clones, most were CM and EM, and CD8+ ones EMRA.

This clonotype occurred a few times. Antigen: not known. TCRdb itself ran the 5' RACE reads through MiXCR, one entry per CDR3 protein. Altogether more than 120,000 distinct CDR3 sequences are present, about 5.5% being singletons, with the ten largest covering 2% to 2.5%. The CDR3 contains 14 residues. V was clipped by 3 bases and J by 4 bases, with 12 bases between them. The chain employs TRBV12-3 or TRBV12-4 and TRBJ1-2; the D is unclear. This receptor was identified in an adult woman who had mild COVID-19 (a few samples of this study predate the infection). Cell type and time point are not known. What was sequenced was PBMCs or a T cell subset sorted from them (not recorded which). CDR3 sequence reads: CASSLSTQIYGYTF. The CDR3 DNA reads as TGTGCCAGCAGTTTGAGTACACAGATCTATGGCTACACCTTC.